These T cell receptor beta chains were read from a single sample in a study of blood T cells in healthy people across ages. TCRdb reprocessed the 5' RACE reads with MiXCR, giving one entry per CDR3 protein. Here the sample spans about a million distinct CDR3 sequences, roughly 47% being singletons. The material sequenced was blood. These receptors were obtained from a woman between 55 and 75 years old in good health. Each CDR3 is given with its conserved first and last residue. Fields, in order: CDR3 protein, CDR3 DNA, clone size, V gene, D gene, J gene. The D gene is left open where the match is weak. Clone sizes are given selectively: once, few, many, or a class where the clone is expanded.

CASSGGRAGTDTQYF	TGTGCCAGCAGCGGGGGAAGGGCCGGCACAGATACGCAGTATTTT	NA	TRBV9	NA	TRBJ2-3
CASSTRTSGRAREGEQYF	TGCGCCAGCAGTACCCGGACTAGCGGGAGAGCTCGGGAAGGGGAGCAGTACTTC	NA	TRBV10-2	TRBD2	TRBJ2-4
CASSLGLAEGETQYF	TGTGCCAGCAGCCTGGGACTAGCGGAGGGAGAGACCCAGTACTTC	NA	TRBV7-3	TRBD2	TRBJ2-5
CASSVDRPHEQYF	TGTGCCAGCAGCGTGGACAGGCCCCACGAGCAGTACTTC	NA	TRBV5-4	TRBD1	TRBJ2-7
CASQKGTGYSNQPQHF	TGTGCCAGCCAAAAGGGGACTGGGTATAGCAATCAGCCCCAGCATTTT	NA	TRBV28	NA	TRBJ1-5
CAWSEDLNCEQYF	TGTGCCTGGAGTGAAGACCTGAACTGCGAGCAGTACTTC	NA	TRBV30	NA	TRBJ2-7
CSVGDVPYNEQFF	TGCAGCGTGGGGGACGTCCCCTACAATGAGCAGTTCTTC	NA	TRBV29-1	NA	TRBJ2-1
CASSLRTSGSSHEQFF	TGCGCCAGCAGCTTGCGGACTAGCGGGAGTTCCCATGAGCAGTTCTTC	NA	TRBV5-1	TRBD2	TRBJ2-1
CASWATGQETQYF	TGTGCCAGCTGGGCGACGGGTCAGGAGACCCAGTACTTC	NA	TRBV6-6	NA	TRBJ2-5
CSARDAGLRGVNEQFF	TGCAGTGCTAGAGATGCGGGGCTACGGGGGGTGAATGAGCAGTTCTTC	NA	TRBV20-1	TRBD2	TRBJ2-1
CASSLGASGSAYEQYF	TGTGCCAGCAGCTTAGGTGCTAGCGGGAGCGCCTACGAGCAGTACTTC	few	TRBV7-2	TRBD2	TRBJ2-7
CASSSTAATNEKLFF	TGTGCCAGCAGTTCGACGGCTGCAACTAATGAAAAACTGTTTTTT	few	TRBV28	NA	TRBJ1-4
CASSVTSGPNEQYF	TGTGCCAGCAGCGTGACTAGCGGACCCAATGAGCAGTACTTC	once	TRBV7-2	TRBD2	TRBJ2-7
CASSKAREISYGYTF	TGTGCCAGCAGCAAAGCGCGGGAGATTTCCTATGGCTACACCTTC	NA	TRBV21-1	NA	TRBJ1-2
CASSLPEDSSTDTQYF	TGTGCCAGCAGCCTCCCCGAGGACTCTAGCACAGATACGCAGTATTTT	NA	TRBV7-8	NA	TRBJ2-3
CASSLRQGPGPDTQYF	TGTGCCAGCAGTTTACGCCAGGGCCCAGGTCCAGATACGCAGTATTTT	NA	TRBV28	NA	TRBJ2-3
CASRGQGAISYEQYF	TGTGCCAGCAGGGGACAGGGGGCGATTTCCTACGAGCAGTACTTC	NA	TRBV12-3/TRBV12-4	TRBD1	TRBJ2-7
CSAQQIAGANYNEQYF	TGCAGTGCTCAGCAGATAGCGGGAGCGAACTACAATGAGCAGTACTTC	NA	TRBV20-1	TRBD2	TRBJ2-7
CASSGMTGKSGGYTF	TGTGCCAGCAGCGGGATGACGGGGAAGAGTGGTGGCTACACCTTC	NA	TRBV7-9	NA	TRBJ1-2
CASTGGLAGLEQYF	TGTGCCAGCACAGGGGGACTAGCGGGACTCGAGCAGTACTTC	NA	TRBV6-2/TRBV6-3	TRBD2	TRBJ2-7
CASSPLQGRENIQYF	TGTGCCAGCAGCCCGCTACAGGGTCGCGAAAACATTCAGTACTTC	NA	TRBV7-2	NA	TRBJ2-4
CSARVRARFSEAFF	TGCAGTGCTAGAGTCAGAGCTCGGTTTTCGGAAGCTTTCTTT	NA	TRBV20-1	NA	TRBJ1-1
CATSRLDRTNQPQHF	TGTGCCACCAGCAGGCTAGACAGAACCAATCAGCCCCAGCATTTT	few	TRBV15	NA	TRBJ1-5
CSALGGSINEQYF	TGCAGTGCCCTCGGCGGAAGTATAAATGAGCAGTACTTC	NA	TRBV20-1	NA	TRBJ2-5
CSATGPNNEQFF	TGCAGTGCTACGGGGCCTAACAATGAGCAGTTCTTC	few	TRBV20-1	NA	TRBJ2-1
CASSGTRNRGSPTWYEQYF	TGTGCCAGCAGCGGGACTAGGAACCGTGGAAGCCCAACGTGGTACGAGCAGTACTTC	few	TRBV7-8	TRBD2	TRBJ2-7
CASSRGLAGVADTQYF	TGTGCCAGCAGCCGCGGACTAGCGGGAGTTGCAGATACGCAGTATTTT	NA	TRBV7-9	TRBD2	TRBJ2-3
CSARLYQAKNIQYF	TGCAGTGCTAGACTATACCAAGCCAAAAACATTCAGTACTTC	few	TRBV20-1	NA	TRBJ2-4
CASLKDRVDEQFF	TGTGCCAGCCTCAAGGACAGGGTGGATGAGCAGTTCTTC	few	TRBV2	TRBD1	TRBJ2-1
CSAIGYRQRASEQFF	TGCAGTGCTATAGGATATAGACAACGGGCTAGTGAGCAGTTCTTC	many	TRBV20-1	NA	TRBJ2-1
CSAIGRSPETQYF	TGCAGTGCTATAGGGAGATCCCCAGAGACCCAGTACTTC	NA	TRBV20-1	NA	TRBJ2-5
CASSPGGPDGYGYTF	TGTGCCAGCAGTCCCGGAGGGCCCGATGGTTATGGCTACACCTTC	NA	TRBV28	NA	TRBJ1-2
CSAYTSYEQYF	TGCAGTGCCTACACCTCCTACGAGCAGTACTTC	few	TRBV20-1	NA	TRBJ2-7
CSAKGREGNEQFF	TGCAGTGCTAAGGGGCGGGAGGGAAATGAGCAGTTCTTC	NA	TRBV20-1	TRBD2	TRBJ2-1
CAISNQGRDEQFF	TGTGCCATCAGTAACCAGGGGAGGGATGAGCAGTTCTTC	few	TRBV10-3	NA	TRBJ2-1
CASRQGEQFF	TGTGCCAGCAGGCAAGGGGAGCAGTTCTTC	NA	TRBV28	NA	TRBJ2-1
CASSSLAGGFYEQYF	TGTGCCAGCAGCTCCCTAGCGGGAGGTTTCTACGAGCAGTACTTC	NA	TRBV13	TRBD2	TRBJ2-7
CASPVTGAWNTGELFF	TGTGCCAGCCCTGTGACGGGAGCCTGGAACACCGGGGAGCTGTTTTTT	NA	TRBV18	NA	TRBJ2-2
CASSLFTGAATDTQYF	TGTGCCAGCAGTTTATTTACTGGCGCAGCCACAGATACGCAGTATTTT	NA	TRBV27	NA	TRBJ2-3
CSSSRGTSTEVTYEQYF	TGCAGCTCCTCGCGTGGGACTAGCACAGAAGTAACCTACGAGCAGTACTTC	NA	TRBV29-1	TRBD2	TRBJ2-7
CASSHVQAVYGYTF	TGCGCCAGCAGCCATGTGCAGGCGGTCTATGGCTACACCTTC	few	TRBV4-1	NA	TRBJ1-2
CAGSPKLSGSSYNEQFF	TGTGCCGGCAGCCCAAAACTAAGCGGGAGCTCCTACAATGAGCAGTTCTTC	NA	TRBV9	TRBD2	TRBJ2-1